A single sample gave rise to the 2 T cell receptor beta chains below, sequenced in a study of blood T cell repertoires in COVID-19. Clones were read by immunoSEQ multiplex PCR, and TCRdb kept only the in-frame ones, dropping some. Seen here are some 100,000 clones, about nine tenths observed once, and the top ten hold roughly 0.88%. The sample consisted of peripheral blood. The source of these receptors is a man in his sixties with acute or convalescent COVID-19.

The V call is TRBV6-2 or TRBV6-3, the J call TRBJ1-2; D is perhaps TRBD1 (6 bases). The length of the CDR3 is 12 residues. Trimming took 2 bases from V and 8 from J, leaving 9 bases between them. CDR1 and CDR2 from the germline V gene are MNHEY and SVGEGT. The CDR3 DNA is TGTGCCAGCAGTTACGGGACACGGGGCTACACCTTC. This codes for CASSYGTRGYTF.

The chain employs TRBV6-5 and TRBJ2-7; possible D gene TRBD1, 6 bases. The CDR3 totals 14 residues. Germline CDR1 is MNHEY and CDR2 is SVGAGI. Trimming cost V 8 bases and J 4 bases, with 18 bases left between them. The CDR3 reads CASQPGTPNYEQYF. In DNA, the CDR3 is TGTGCCAGCCAGCCCGGGACACCAAATTACGAGCAGTACTTC.